This TCR beta chain was sequenced in a study of OX40 agonist ivuxolimab in advanced cancers. Broader study findings: Low normalized T-cell clonal expansion was also seen in some nonresponders. In the 0.1 to 3.0 mg/kg range, CD4+ and CD8+ blood T cells had expanded clonally by week 6.

Produced via immunoSEQ multiplex PCR; TCRdb's table is partial and in-frame only. The table includes about 79,000 clones, 92% detected once. This CDR3 comprises 13 residues. Germline CDR1 SSHAT, CDR2 FNYEAQ (reference sequence). With regard to this clone: The antigen remains undetermined. One end of the junction fails to match germline, which may point to a read error.

The material was CD4+ or CD8+ T cells sorted from blood, obtained in a trial of the OX40 agonist ivuxolimab. This TCR was recovered from an adult with an advanced solid tumor such as melanoma, head and neck, liver or kidney cancer. The gene calls are TRBV7-7 and TRBJ2-1; D is perhaps TRBD1 (7 bases). CDR3 nucleotides: TGTGCTAGCAGCTTAGCAGGGGGGAATGAGCAGTTCTTC. Protein sequence: CASSLAGGNEQFF. The entire variable domain, with the rest obtained from reference TRBV7-7 and TRBJ2-1, is as follows: GAGVSQSPRYKVTKRGQDVTLRCDPISSHATLYWYQQALGQGPEFLTYFNYEAQPDKSGLPSDRFSAERPEGSISTLTIQRTEQRDSAMYRCASSLAGGNEQFFGPGTRLTVL.